This T cell receptor beta chain is drawn from a study of shared clonotypes between healthy human individuals. Study-level background: Researchers assigned three CD4 naive, three CD4 memory, two CD8 naive and one CD8 memory plate to each donor. Study-wide findings and caveats: Clonotype sharing among donors likely depends on sequencing depth. Blood was the sole source, and tissue repertoires probably differ.

Deletions cut 3 bases from V and 6 bases from J, with 17 bases between. Germline-derived CDR1 and CDR2 are GTSNPN and SVGIG (reference sequence). This CDR3 is built from 14 residues. To note about this clone: Antigen specificity is unknown.

Per the study methods: ImmunoSEQ gave junction-only sequences without quality scores, so filtering differed. Measured with immunoSEQ multiplex PCR; TCRdb has only the in-frame clones, and not every one. The V and J calls and clone size are taken from that table; D and trimming were inferred from the DNA. This table has 2 million to 2.5 million clones, approximately 94% appearing once. The sequenced sample was naive CD4+ T cells sorted from blood. As for subset: CD45RA+ positively selected. The sequence derives from a man aged 18 to 30 in good health. The chain links TRBV30 to TRBJ1-1; the D gene is possibly TRBD1 (5 bases). CDR3 coding DNA: TGTGCCTGGAGGTCACGGGGGGATCGGGCTGAAGCTTTCTTT. Its translation: CAWRSRGDRAEAFF.